A single sample gave rise to the 15 T cell receptor beta chains below, sequenced in a study of T cell responses to AZD1222 COVID-19 vaccine. The assay was immunoSEQ multiplex PCR, and TCRdb's table has in-frame clones only and misses some. The sample lists hundreds of thousands of clones, around 93% occurring once. The material was peripheral blood, obtained 28 days after the second AZD1222 dose. These receptors were obtained from an adult who received the AZD1222 COVID-19 vaccine.

J is TRBJ1-6 and V is TRBV19, with D possibly TRBD1 on 5 matching bases. V was clipped by 4 bases and J by 7 bases, with 11 bases between them. Looked up from germline, CDR1 is LNHDA and CDR2 is SQIVND (reference sequence). The CDR3 consists of 14 residues. The CDR3 is CASSTAGQNSPLHF. The CDR3 DNA reads as TGTGCCAGTAGTACCGCCGGACAAAATTCACCCCTCCACTTT. Full variable domain (rest looked up from reference TRBV19 and TRBJ1-6): DGGITQSPKYLFRKEGQNVTLSCEQNLNHDAMYWYRQDPGQGLRLIYYSQIVNDFQKGDIAEGYSVSREKKESFPLTVTSAQKNPTAFYLCASSTAGQNSPLHFGNGTRLTVT.

With regard to this clone: This same CDR3 is encoded by further DNA sequences in the sample. The chain carries TRBV4-1 and TRBJ2-5; 9 bases are shared with TRBD1. CDR1 and CDR2 (germline): MGHRA, YSYEKL. With 3 bases clipped from V and 1 base from J, the junction kept 3 bases outside the gene matches. The CDR3 covers 15 residues. The CDR3 is CASSHGDRAQETQYF. As DNA, the CDR3 is TGCGCCAGCAGCCACGGGGACAGGGCCCAAGAGACCCAGTACTTC.

The rearrangement uses TRBV7-3 and TRBJ1-1, with D possibly being TRBD1 (6 bases). The CDR3 consists of 15 residues. Looked up from germline, CDR1 is SGHTA and CDR2 is FQGTGA. V lost 5 bases, J lost 5 bases, and 18 bases lay in between. CDR3 amino acids: CASSLEGGLRTEAFF. The CDR3 DNA reads TGTGCCAGCAGCCTAGAAGGGGGGCTGCGGACTGAAGCTTTCTTT.

The CDR3 reads CASSLDSRGIQYF. As DNA, the CDR3 is TGTGCCAGCAGCTTAGATAGCAGGGGCATTCAGTACTTC. J is TRBJ2-4 and V is TRBV11-1, with D maybe TRBD1 (6 bases). The CDR3 is made up of 13 amino acids. With 1 base removed from V and 9 bases from J, the gap between germline ends came to 10 bases. The V gene's germline CDR1 is SGHAT and CDR2 FQDESV (reference sequence).

V is TRBV28 and J is TRBJ2-7; perhaps TRBD1 as D (6 bases). The CDR3 spans 13 residues. Germline values: CDR1 MDHEN, CDR2 SYDVKM. The germline V and J ends were trimmed by 2 bases and 3 bases, with 8 bases remaining between them. CDR3 protein: CASSLTGNYEQYF. The CDR3 region has the DNA TGTGCCAGCAGTTTAACAGGGAACTACGAGCAGTACTTC. Filled out from reference TRBV28 and TRBJ2-7, the complete variable domain reads DVKVTQSSRYLVKRTGEKVFLECVQDMDHENMFWYRQDPGLGLRLIYFSYDVKMKEKGDIPEGYSVSREKKERFSLILESASTNQTSMYLCASSLTGNYEQYFGPGTRLTVT.

The CDR3 here is CASSPRGGQYSNQPQHF. The CDR3 bases are TGTGCCAGCAGCCCGAGGGGAGGACAGTATAGCAATCAGCCCCAGCATTTT. The genes are TRBV7-8 and TRBJ1-5; the D gene is possibly TRBD1 (6 bases). V dropped 5 bases and J dropped 0 bases, with 17 bases sitting between them. CDR1 SGHVS and CDR2 FQNEAQ come from the germline V gene. The CDR3 spans 17 residues.

The chain has TRBV5-4 and TRBJ2-1, with D perhaps being TRBD1 or TRBD2 (5 bases each). V was clipped by 0 bases and J by 7 bases, with 8 bases between them. Germline V gene lookup returns CDR1 SGHNT and CDR2 YYREEE (reference sequence). The CDR3 has 13 amino acids. In nucleotides, the CDR3 is TGTGCCAGCAGCTTGGCCAGGGAGAATGAGCAGTTCTTC. Amino acids: CASSLARENEQFF.

This clone has a single count. This sequence joins TRBV24-1 and TRBJ2-3, with D possibly matching TRBD2 (5 bases). From germline, CDR1 is KGHDR and CDR2 SFDVKD. This CDR3 is 16 amino acids long. Trimming removed 4 bases from V and 1 base from J, with 14 bases in between. The CDR3: CATSDHNSGGTDTQYF. DNA for the CDR3: TGTGCCACCAGTGACCACAACAGCGGCGGCACAGATACGCAGTATTTT.

The chain has TRBV27 and TRBJ2-2; D call uncertain. The V end was cut by 3 bases, the J end by 6 bases, with 5 bases between. Germline lookup yields CDR1 MNHEY and CDR2 SMNVEV (reference sequence). CDR3 length equals 12 residues. The CDR3 protein is CASSLRPGELFF. CDR3 bases: TGTGCCAGCAGTTTGAGACCCGGGGAGCTGTTTTTT.

This chain uses TRBV5-4 with TRBJ1-2; D possibly corresponds to TRBD1 (6 bases). Germline-derived CDR1 and CDR2 are SGHNT and YYREEE (reference sequence). Trimming took 1 base from V and 7 from J, leaving 8 bases between them. The CDR3 spans 12 residues. The CDR3 here is CASSLTGFGYTF. The CDR3 DNA reads as TGTGCCAGCAGCTTGACAGGGTTTGGCTACACCTTC.

J is TRBJ1-6 and V is TRBV15; D not resolved. The CDR3 is 13 amino acids. V lost 0 bases and J 10 bases, leaving 7 bases between the germline ends. Germline CDR1 reads LNHNV; CDR2 reads YYDKDF (reference sequence). The CDR3 nucleotides are TGTGCCACCAGCAGAGATCGAAACTCACCCCTCCACTTT. Protein product: CATSRDRNSPLHF.

A note on this clone: Mismatch with germline at one junction end may stem from a read error. The chain is built from TRBV20-1 and TRBJ1-2; tentative D call: TRBD1 (6 bases). The CDR3 loop spans 10 amino acids. Germline-derived CDR1 and CDR2 are DFQATT and SNEGSKA (reference sequence). This chain's CDR3 is CSARGEGDTF. The CDR3 region has the DNA TGCAGTGCCAGAGGAGAGGGGGACACCTTC.

This rearrangement joins TRBV28 to TRBJ1-6; D unresolved. Trimming removed 6 bases from V and 7 bases from J, with 16 bases in between. CDR3 length equals 15 residues. Germline V lookup: CDR1 MDHEN, CDR2 SYDVKM. CDR3 region: CASSSPRPGNSPLHF. The CDR3 DNA follows: TGTGCCAGCAGCTCCCCTCGGCCTGGGAATTCACCCCTCCACTTT.

This clone came up a few times. The J gene is TRBJ1-5, the V gene TRBV19; 8 nucleotides agree with TRBD1. The CDR3 runs 14 residues. Germline lookup yields CDR1 LNHDA and CDR2 SQIVND (reference sequence). V trimming: 4 bases; J trimming: 4 bases; junction bases outside the gene matches: 3. The chain's CDR3 is CASSKQGGNQPQHF. Written as DNA, the CDR3 is TGTGCCAGTAGTAAACAGGGGGGGAATCAGCCCCAGCATTTT.

The count of this clone is one. This sequence joins TRBV7-9 and TRBJ2-2; D not resolved. Germline V gives CDR1 SEHNR, CDR2 FQNEAQ (reference sequence). V was clipped by 1 base and J by 6 bases, with 6 bases between them. This CDR3 spans 13 amino acids. The CDR3 nucleotides are TGTGCCAGCAGCTTAGAAGGCTCCGGGGAGCTGTTTTTT. Its protein is CASSLEGSGELFF.